This T cell receptor beta chain was recorded in a study of T cell responses to AZD1222 COVID-19 vaccine. The sample holds one count of this clone. Its antigen remains unidentified. Data came from immunoSEQ multiplex PCR; TCRdb stores just in-frame clones and leaves some out. The sample yields about 110,000 clones, roughly 87% seen once. CDR1 and CDR2 (germline): KGHSH, LQKENI. Trimming removed 3 bases from V and 0 bases from J, with 14 bases in between. The CDR3 spans 17 residues. Study-wide results and limits: The number of AZD1222 recipients seropositive at baseline was only 5 to 7. In a largely white British group with more females than males, clonal diversity was possibly underestimated. Spike-specific TCR breadth and depth grew following two AZD1222 doses.

This specimen was peripheral blood, taken 28 days after the second AZD1222 dose. V and J are TRBV18 and TRBJ1-4; D is perhaps TRBD1 (5 bases). This TCR was recovered from an adult who received the AZD1222 COVID-19 vaccine. This CDR3 is CASSPGTGLATNEKLFF. The CDR3 nucleotides read TGTGCCAGCTCACCGGGGACGGGACTGGCAACTAATGAAAAACTGTTTTTT.